The clone carrying this TCR beta chain showed up just a few times. Sequenced by immunoSEQ multiplex PCR; TCRdb stores in-frame clones only, minus some. The sample contains some 120,000 clones, roughly 87% of which appear only once. The data were obtained in a study of T cell responses to AZD1222 COVID-19 vaccine. Per germline, CDR1 SGHNT and CDR2 YYREEE (reference sequence). This CDR3 spans 13 amino acids. V was trimmed by 4 bases and J by 9 bases, leaving 15 bases between them. This sequence was found in an adult in good health. This sequence joins TRBV5-4 and TRBJ2-3; a possible D gene is TRBD2 (6 bases). This sample comprised peripheral blood, obtained on day 0 of AZD1222 vaccination. CDR3 coding DNA: TGTGCCAGCAGCCTTACGGGACTCCCCACGCAGTATTTT. It is translated as CASSLTGLPTQYF.